These T cell receptor beta chains were read from a single sample in a study of long-term antiretroviral therapy in people with HIV. Clones were sequenced by immunoSEQ multiplex PCR, and TCRdb holds only the in-frame ones, with some missing. The table has 17,000 or so clones, 79% seen once. The material was unsorted PBMCs, obtained at the start of antiretroviral therapy. Receptor source: a young man with HIV. Each CDR3 is given with its conserved first and last residue. D genes are given only for firm matches. Part of the rows lack a size; the others show once, few, many or a class for expanded clones.

J,V,D,size,CDR3,DNA
TRBJ1-1,TRBV19,-,-,CATSGNQNIAFF,TGTGCCACCTCTGGTAATCAGAATATCGCTTTCTTT
TRBJ2-7,TRBV19,-,-,CASSILGSHEQYF,TGTGCCAGTAGTATTCTGGGTTCCCACGAGCAGTACTTC
TRBJ2-7,TRBV4-3,-,-,CASSQDRGQPYEQYF,TGCGCCAGCAGCCAAGATCGAGGACAGCCCTACGAGCAGTACTTC
TRBJ2-2,TRBV19,-,medium-sized,CASSPHLSFGELFF,TGTGCCAGTAGTCCCCACCTGAGTTTCGGGGAGCTGTTTTTT
TRBJ1-4,TRBV4-1,TRBD1,-,CASSQGKGQGNEKLFF,TGCGCCAGCAGCCAAGGGAAGGGACAGGGTAATGAAAAACTGTTTTTT
TRBJ2-7,TRBV7-9,TRBD2,-,CASSLVIAGAYEQYF,TGTGCCAGCAGCTTAGTGATAGCGGGAGCCTACGAGCAGTACTTC
TRBJ2-1,TRBV15,-,-,CATTFDSYNEQFF,TGTGCCACCACTTTTGACTCCTACAATGAGCAGTTCTTC
TRBJ2-7,TRBV5-1,TRBD1,-,CASSGRTGSYEQYF,TGCGCCAGCAGCGGAAGGACAGGGAGTTACGAGCAGTACTTC
TRBJ2-5,TRBV27,TRBD1,-,CASSPLVDRGRETQYF,TGTGCCAGCAGCCCCCTCGTGGACAGGGGGCGAGAGACCCAGTACTTC
TRBJ1-1,TRBV13,-,-,CASTGLMNTEAFF,TGTGCCAGCACCGGACTGATGAACACTGAAGCTTTCTTT
TRBJ1-1,TRBV19,-,-,CASSIKKNTEAFF,TGTGCCAGTAGTATTAAGAAGAACACTGAAGCTTTCTTT
TRBJ2-7,TRBV5-4,-,few,CASRGEDSHNYEQYF,TGTGCCAGCAGAGGTGAGGACAGCCACAATTACGAGCAGTACTTC
TRBJ2-7,TRBV27,TRBD1,-,CASSSGTGGGEQYF,TGTGCCAGCAGCTCCGGGACAGGGGGCGGCGAGCAGTACTTC
TRBJ2-7,TRBV6-5,-,-,CASSLRAGGEQYF,TGTGCCAGCAGTCTACGGGCCGGAGGAGAGCAGTACTTC
TRBJ2-7,TRBV27,TRBD1,-,CASSSPGQGGYEQYF,TGTGCCAGCAGTTCACCGGGACAGGGGGGTTACGAGCAGTACTTC
TRBJ1-5,TRBV28,-,-,CASTGVHSNQPQHF,TGTGCCAGCACGGGGGTCCATAGCAATCAGCCCCAGCATTTT
TRBJ1-5,TRBV27,TRBD1,-,CASSWTGVGGNQPQHF,TGTGCCAGCAGTTGGACAGGGGTTGGTGGCAATCAGCCCCAGCATTTT
TRBJ2-2,TRBV7-3,TRBD1,-,CASAGTANTGELFF,TGTGCCAGCGCCGGGACAGCGAACACCGGGGAGCTGTTTTTT
TRBJ2-5,TRBV18,-,-,CASSPVADKETQYF,TGTGCCAGCTCACCTGTGGCCGACAAAGAGACCCAGTACTTC
TRBJ1-6,TRBV27,-,-,CASSFGENNSPLHF,TGTGCCAGCAGTTTCGGGGAAAATAATTCACCCCTCCACTTT
TRBJ1-1,TRBV15,-,once,CATSSSDMNTEAFF,TGTGCCACCAGCAGTTCGGATATGAACACTGAAGCTTTCTTT
TRBJ1-2,TRBV6-5,TRBD1,-,CASSYLQGAAAYGYTF,TGTGCCAGCAGTTACCTTCAGGGGGCGGCGGCCTATGGCTACACCTTC
TRBJ2-2,TRBV7-8,TRBD2,-,CASSPSGGSAGELFF,TGTGCCAGCAGTCCTAGCGGGGGGTCGGCCGGGGAGCTGTTTTTT
TRBJ2-7,TRBV7-2,TRBD2,-,CASSVVAGGSYEQYF,TGTGCCAGCAGCGTCGTAGCGGGAGGTTCCTACGAGCAGTACTTC
TRBJ1-1,TRBV5-1,-,-,CASSLRGETGEAFF,TGCGCCAGCAGCTTGAGAGGGGAAACAGGTGAAGCTTTCTTT
TRBJ1-1,TRBV7-3,TRBD1,-,CASRTGPKTEAFF,TGTGCCAGCAGGACAGGGCCCAAGACTGAAGCTTTCTTT
TRBJ2-7,TRBV19,TRBD2,large,CASSIKGLASYEQYF,TGTGCCAGTAGTATAAAGGGACTAGCGTCCTACGAGCAGTACTTC
TRBJ1-3,TRBV6-1,-,once,CASRGGNTDTIYF,TGTGCCAGCAGAGGGGGTAACACGGACACCATATATTTT
TRBJ2-1,TRBV4-1,-,-,CASSQEEGGGGSYNEQFF,TGCGCCAGCAGCCAAGAGGAGGGCGGCGGTGGGTCCTACAATGAGCAGTTCTTC
TRBJ1-2,TRBV27,TRBD1,-,CASSLTGTGRYGYTF,TGTGCCAGCAGTTTAACCGGGACAGGACGTTATGGCTACACCTTC
TRBJ2-7,TRBV7-2,-,-,CASSAPNQGWEQYF,TGTGCCAGCAGCGCACCGAATCAGGGATGGGAGCAGTACTTC
TRBJ2-7,TRBV4-3,-,-,CASSQDLGGPYEQYF,TGCGCCAGCAGCCAAGATCTGGGGGGGCCCTACGAGCAGTACTTC